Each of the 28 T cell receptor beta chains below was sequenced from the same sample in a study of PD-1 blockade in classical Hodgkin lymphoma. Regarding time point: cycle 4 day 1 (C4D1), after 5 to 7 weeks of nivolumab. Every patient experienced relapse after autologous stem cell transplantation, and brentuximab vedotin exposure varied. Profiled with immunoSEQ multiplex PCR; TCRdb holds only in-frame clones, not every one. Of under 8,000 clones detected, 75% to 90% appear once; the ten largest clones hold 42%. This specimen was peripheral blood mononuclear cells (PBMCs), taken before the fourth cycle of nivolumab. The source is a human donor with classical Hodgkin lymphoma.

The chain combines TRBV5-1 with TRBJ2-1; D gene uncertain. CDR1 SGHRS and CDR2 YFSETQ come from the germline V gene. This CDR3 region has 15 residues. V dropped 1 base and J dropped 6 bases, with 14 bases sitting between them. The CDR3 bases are TGCGCCAGCAGCTTGACCGGTTATACCTCCAATGAGCAGTTCTTC. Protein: CASSLTGYTSNEQFF.

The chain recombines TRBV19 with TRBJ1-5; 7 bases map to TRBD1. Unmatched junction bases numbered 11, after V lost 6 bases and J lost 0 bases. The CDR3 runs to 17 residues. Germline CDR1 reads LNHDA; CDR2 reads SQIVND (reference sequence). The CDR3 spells CASRTGQQTDSNQPQHF. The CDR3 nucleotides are TGTGCCAGTAGGACGGGACAGCAGACCGATAGCAATCAGCCCCAGCATTTT.

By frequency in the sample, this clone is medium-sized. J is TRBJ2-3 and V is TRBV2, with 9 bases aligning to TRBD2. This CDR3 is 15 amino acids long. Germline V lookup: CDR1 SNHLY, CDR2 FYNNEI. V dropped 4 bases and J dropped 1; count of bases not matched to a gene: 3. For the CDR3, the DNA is TGTGCCAGCAGTGTGACTAGCGGACGCACAGATACGCAGTATTTT. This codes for CASSVTSGRTDTQYF.

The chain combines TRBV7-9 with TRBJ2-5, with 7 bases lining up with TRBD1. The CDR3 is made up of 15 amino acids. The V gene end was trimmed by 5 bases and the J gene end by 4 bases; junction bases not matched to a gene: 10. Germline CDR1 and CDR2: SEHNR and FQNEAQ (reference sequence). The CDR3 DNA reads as TGTGCCAGCAGCCAAGAAGACAGGGCAGGAGAGACCCAGTACTTC. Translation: CASSQEDRAGETQYF.

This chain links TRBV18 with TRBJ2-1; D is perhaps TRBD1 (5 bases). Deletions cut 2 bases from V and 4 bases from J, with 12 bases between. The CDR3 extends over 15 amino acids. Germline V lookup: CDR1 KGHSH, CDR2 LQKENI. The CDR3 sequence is CASSPNGHLYNEQFF. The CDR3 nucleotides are TGTGCCAGCTCACCAAACGGACACCTATACAATGAGCAGTTCTTC. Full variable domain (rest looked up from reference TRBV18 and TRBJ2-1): NAGVMQNPRHLVRRRGQEARLRCSPMKGHSHVYWYRQLPEEGLKFMVYLQKENIIDESGMPKERFSAEFPKEGPSILRIQQVVRGDSAAYFCASSPNGHLYNEQFFGPGTRLTVL.

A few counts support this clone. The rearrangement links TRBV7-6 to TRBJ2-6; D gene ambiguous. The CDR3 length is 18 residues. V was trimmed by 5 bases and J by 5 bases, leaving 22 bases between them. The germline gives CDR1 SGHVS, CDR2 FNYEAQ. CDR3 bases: TGTGCCAGCAGCGGCCACTCAATCTCACAAAGTCGGGCCAACGTCCTGACTTTC. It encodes CASSGHSISQSRANVLTF.

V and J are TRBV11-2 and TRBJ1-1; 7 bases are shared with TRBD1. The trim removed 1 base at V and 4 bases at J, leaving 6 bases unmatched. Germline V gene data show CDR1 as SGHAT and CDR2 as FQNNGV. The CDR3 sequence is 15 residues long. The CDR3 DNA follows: TGTGCCAGCAGCTTAGGGGGGACAGCTCGCACTGAAGCTTTCTTT. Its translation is CASSLGGTARTEAFF.

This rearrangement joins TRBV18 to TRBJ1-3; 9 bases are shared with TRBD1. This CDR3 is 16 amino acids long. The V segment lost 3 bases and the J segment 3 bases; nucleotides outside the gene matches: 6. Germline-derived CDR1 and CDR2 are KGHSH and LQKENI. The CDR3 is CASSPTGTGSGNTIYF. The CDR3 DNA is TGTGCCAGCTCACCGACCGGGACAGGGAGTGGAAACACCATATATTTT.

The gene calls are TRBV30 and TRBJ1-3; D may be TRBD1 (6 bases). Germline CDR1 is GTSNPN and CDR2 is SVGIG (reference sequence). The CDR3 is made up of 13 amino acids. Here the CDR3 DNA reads TGTGCTCGGGACACAAGGGGGTACGGCACCATATATTTT. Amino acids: CARDTRGYGTIYF.

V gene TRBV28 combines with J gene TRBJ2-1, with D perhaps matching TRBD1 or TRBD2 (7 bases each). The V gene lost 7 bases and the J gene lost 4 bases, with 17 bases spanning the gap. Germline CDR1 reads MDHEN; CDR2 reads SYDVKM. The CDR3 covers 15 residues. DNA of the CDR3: TGTGCCAGCATCAAAGGGGGCGGGGGTTACAATGAGCAGTTCTTC. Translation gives CASIKGGGGYNEQFF.

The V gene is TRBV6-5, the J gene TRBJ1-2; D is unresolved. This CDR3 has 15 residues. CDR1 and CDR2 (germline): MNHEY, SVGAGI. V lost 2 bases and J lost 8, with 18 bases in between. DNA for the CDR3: TGTGCCAGCAGTTACAGTTCGCAGGCGTTTGGGGGCTACACCTTC. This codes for CASSYSSQAFGGYTF.

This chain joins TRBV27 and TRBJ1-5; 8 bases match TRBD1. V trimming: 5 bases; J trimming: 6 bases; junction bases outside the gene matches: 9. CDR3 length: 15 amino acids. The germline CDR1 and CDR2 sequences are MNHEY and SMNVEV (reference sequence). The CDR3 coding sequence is TGTGCCAGCAGTACCATGGACAGGGCGGGTCAGCCCCAGCATTTT. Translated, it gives CASSTMDRAGQPQHF.

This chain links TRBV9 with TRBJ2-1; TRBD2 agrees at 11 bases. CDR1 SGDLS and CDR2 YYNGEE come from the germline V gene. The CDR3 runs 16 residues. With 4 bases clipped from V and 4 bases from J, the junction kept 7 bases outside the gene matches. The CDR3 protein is CASSPRASGGYNEQFF. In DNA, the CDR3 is TGTGCCAGCAGCCCCCGGGCTAGCGGGGGGTACAATGAGCAGTTCTTC. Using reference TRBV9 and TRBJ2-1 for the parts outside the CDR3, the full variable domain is DSGVTQTPKHLITATGQRVTLRCSPRSGDLSVYWYQQSLDQGLQFLIQYYNGEERAKGNILERFSAQQFPDLHSELNLSSLELGDSALYFCASSPRASGGYNEQFFGPGTRLTVL.

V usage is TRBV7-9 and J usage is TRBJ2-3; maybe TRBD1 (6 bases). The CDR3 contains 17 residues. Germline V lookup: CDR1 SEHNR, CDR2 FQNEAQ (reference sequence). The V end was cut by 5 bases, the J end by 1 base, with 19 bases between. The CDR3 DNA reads TGTGCCAGCAGCCCTGGCGGCAGGGGCAGGGGCACAGATACGCAGTATTTT. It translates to CASSPGGRGRGTDTQYF.

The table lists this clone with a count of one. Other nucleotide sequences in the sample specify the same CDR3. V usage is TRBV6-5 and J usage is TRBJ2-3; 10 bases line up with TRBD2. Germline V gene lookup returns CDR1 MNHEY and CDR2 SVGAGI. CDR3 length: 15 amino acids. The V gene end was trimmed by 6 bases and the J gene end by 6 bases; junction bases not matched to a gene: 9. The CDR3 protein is CASSPGLARWDTQYF. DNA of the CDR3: TGTGCCAGCAGCCCGGGACTAGCGCGGTGGGATACGCAGTATTTT.

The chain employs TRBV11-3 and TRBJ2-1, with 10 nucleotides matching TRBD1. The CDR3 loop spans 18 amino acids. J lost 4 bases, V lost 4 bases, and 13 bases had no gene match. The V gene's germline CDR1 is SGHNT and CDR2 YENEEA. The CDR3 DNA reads TGTGCCAGCAGCTACCGGGACAGGGGACCCTCGGGATACAATGAGCAGTTCTTC. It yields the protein CASSYRDRGPSGYNEQFF. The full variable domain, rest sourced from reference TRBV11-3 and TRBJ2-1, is EAGVVQSPRYKIIEKKQPVAFWCNPISGHNTLYWYLQNLGQGPELLIRYENEEAVDDSQLPKDRFSAERLKGVDSTLKIQPAELGDSAVYLCASSYRDRGPSGYNEQFFGPGTRLTVL.

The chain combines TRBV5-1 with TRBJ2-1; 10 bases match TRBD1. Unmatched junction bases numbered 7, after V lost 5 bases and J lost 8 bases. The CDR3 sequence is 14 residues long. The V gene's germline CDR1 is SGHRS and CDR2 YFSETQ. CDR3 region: CASRPDRGTDEQFF. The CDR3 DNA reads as TGCGCCAGCAGACCGGACAGGGGGACTGATGAGCAGTTCTTC.

CDR3: CASSLPGQGAGGYTF. CDR3 bases: TGTGCCAGCAGCTTGCCGGGACAGGGGGCAGGGGGCTACACCTTC. The chain uses TRBV11-3 and TRBJ1-2, with 12 bases identical to TRBD1. From germline, CDR1 is SGHNT and CDR2 YENEEA. The J segment lost 8 bases and the V segment lost 3 bases, leaving 7 bases of the junction unmatched. The CDR3 loop spans 15 amino acids. Combining the CDR3 with reference TRBV11-3 and TRBJ1-2 gives the whole variable domain EAGVVQSPRYKIIEKKQPVAFWCNPISGHNTLYWYLQNLGQGPELLIRYENEEAVDDSQLPKDRFSAERLKGVDSTLKIQPAELGDSAVYLCASSLPGQGAGGYTFGSGTRLTVV.

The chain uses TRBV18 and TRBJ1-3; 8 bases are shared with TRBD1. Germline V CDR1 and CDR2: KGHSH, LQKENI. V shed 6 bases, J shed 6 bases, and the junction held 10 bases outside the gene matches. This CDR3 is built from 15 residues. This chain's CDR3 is CASSPTGGRENTIYF. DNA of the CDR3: TGTGCCAGCTCTCCAACAGGGGGGCGAGAAAACACCATATATTTT.

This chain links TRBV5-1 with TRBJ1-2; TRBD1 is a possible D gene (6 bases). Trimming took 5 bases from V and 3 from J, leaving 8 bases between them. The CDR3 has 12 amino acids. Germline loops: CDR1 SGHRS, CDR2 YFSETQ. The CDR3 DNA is TGCGCCAGCAGACCAGGGGACTATGGCTACACCTTC. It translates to CASRPGDYGYTF.

The CDR3 loop reads CAIWGDKFDNSPLHF. CDR3 DNA sequence: TGTGCCATATGGGGAGATAAATTCGATAATTCACCCCTCCACTTT. The J gene is TRBJ1-6, the V gene TRBV19, with D hard to call. Germline lookup yields CDR1 LNHDA and CDR2 SQIVND (reference sequence). V lost 10 bases to trimming and J lost 5 bases, with 18 bases between them. The CDR3 is 15 residues long.

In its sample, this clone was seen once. CDR3: CASSLRGNYEQYV. CDR3 sequence (DNA): TGTGCCAGCAGCCTAAGGGGCAACTACGAGCAGTACGTC. J is TRBJ2-7 and V is TRBV11-2, with D tentatively TRBD1 (5 bases). V was pared by 5 bases and J by 3 bases, with 11 bases between. This CDR3 region has 13 residues. Germline CDR1 reads SGHAT; CDR2 reads FQNNGV.

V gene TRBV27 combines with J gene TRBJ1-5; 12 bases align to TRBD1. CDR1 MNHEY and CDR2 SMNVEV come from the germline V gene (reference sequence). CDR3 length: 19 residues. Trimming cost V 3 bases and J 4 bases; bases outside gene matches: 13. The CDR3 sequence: CASSFRRTPGQGANQPQHF. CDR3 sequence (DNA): TGTGCCAGCAGTTTTAGGAGAACGCCGGGACAGGGGGCGAATCAGCCCCAGCATTTT.

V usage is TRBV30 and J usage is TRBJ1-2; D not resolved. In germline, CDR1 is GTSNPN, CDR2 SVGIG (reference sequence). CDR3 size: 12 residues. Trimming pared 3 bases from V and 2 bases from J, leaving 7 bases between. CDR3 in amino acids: CAWSSGNYGYTF. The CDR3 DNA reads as TGTGCCTGGAGCTCGGGAAACTATGGCTACACCTTC.

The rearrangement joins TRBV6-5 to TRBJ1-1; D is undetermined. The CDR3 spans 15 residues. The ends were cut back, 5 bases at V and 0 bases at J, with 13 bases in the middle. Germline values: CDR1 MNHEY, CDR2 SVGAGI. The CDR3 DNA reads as TGTGCCAGCAGTATTGGTTACGGACTGAACACTGAAGCTTTCTTT. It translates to CASSIGYGLNTEAFF.

CDR3 protein: CASSSDRQWGYGYTF. The CDR3, as DNA: TGTGCCAGCAGTTCTGACCGGCAGTGGGGCTATGGCTACACCTTC. V usage is TRBV27 and J usage is TRBJ1-2; D uncertain. Trimming cost V 4 bases and J 4 bases, with 16 bases left between them. This CDR3 has 15 amino acids. The germline V gene encodes CDR1 MNHEY and CDR2 SMNVEV (reference sequence).

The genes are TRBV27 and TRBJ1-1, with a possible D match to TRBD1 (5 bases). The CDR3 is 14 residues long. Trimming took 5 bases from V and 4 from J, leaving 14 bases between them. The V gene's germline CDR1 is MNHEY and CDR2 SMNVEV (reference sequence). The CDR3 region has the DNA TGTGCCAGCAGTATCGGGGGAATGGGCACTGAAGCTTTCTTT. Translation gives CASSIGGMGTEAFF.

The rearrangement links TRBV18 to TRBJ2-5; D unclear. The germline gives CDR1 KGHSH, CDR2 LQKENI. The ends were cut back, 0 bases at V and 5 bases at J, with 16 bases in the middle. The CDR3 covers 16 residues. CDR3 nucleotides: TGTGCCAGCTCACCACCTTTAGGAACCGTACCGGAGACCCAGTACTTC. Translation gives CASSPPLGTVPETQYF.